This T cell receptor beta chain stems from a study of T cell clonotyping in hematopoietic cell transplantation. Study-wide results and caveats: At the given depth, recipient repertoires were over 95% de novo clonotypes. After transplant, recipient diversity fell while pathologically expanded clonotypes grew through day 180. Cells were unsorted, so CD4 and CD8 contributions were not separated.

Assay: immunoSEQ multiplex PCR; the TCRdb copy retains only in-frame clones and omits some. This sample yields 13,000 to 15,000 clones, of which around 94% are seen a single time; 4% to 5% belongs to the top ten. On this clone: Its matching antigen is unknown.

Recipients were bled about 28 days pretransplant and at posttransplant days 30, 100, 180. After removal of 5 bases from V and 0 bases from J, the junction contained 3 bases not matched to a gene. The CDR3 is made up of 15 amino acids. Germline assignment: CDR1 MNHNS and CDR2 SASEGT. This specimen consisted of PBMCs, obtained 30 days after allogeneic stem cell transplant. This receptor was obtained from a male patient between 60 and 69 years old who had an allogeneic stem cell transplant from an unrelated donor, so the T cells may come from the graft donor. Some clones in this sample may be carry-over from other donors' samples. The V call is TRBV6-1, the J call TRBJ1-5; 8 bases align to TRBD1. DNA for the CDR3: TGTGCCAGCAGTCAACAGGGGGGTAGCAATCAGCCCCAGCATTTT. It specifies CASSQQGGSNQPQHF.